These T cell receptor beta chains were read from a single sample in a study of vaccination and CD4 T cells after COVID-19. TCRdb re-derived calls from the PCR reads in MiXCR, one entry per CDR3 protein. In the table there are 6,000 to 8,500 distinct CDR3 sequences, 33% of which are singletons. Their antigen targets remain unknown. The material sequenced was CD4+ T cells from blood, cultured in vitro. Receptors were obtained from a human donor in good health. Both conserved end residues are part of each CDR3. A D gene is named only where the DNA matches it firmly. Clone size is stated in some rows and not others, as once, few, many or a class when expanded.

j_call,clone_size,v_call,d_call,cdr3_aa,cdr3_nt
TRBJ1-2,-,TRBV28,-,CASSFPEQNYGYTF,TGTGCCAGCAGTTTCCCGGAACAGAACTATGGCTACACCTTC
TRBJ2-7,-,TRBV28,TRBD2,CASSLEPSGRRQYF,TGTGCCAGCAGTTTAGAGCCCAGCGGGAGAAGGCAGTACTTC
TRBJ1-2,-,TRBV5-4,TRBD1,CASSWGAGGFGGYTF,TGTGCCAGCAGCTGGGGGGCAGGGGGCTTCGGTGGCTACACCTTC
TRBJ1-5,-,TRBV5-6,-,CASSARGTSNQPQHF,TGTGCCAGCAGCGCCAGGGGAACCTCAAATCAGCCCCAGCATTTT
TRBJ2-5,-,TRBV20-1,TRBD2,CSARSGSSPQETQYF,TGCAGTGCTAGGAGCGGGAGCTCCCCCCAAGAGACCCAGTACTTC
TRBJ1-6,few,TRBV6-1,TRBD1,CASRQGQDSPLHF,TGTGCCAGTAGACAGGGTCAGGATTCACCCCTCCACTTT
TRBJ1-3,-,TRBV29-1,TRBD1,CSVGTGGSGNTIYF,TGCAGCGTTGGGACAGGGGGATCTGGAAACACCATATATTTT
TRBJ1-2,-,TRBV28,-,CASSRPRVGGYTF,TGTGCCAGCAGTCGCCCCAGGGTCGGTGGCTACACCTTC
TRBJ2-7,few,TRBV19,TRBD1,CASSGGQGVYEQYF,TGTGCCAGTAGTGGGGGACAGGGGGTGTACGAGCAGTACTTC
TRBJ1-2,medium-sized,TRBV27,-,CASSLWEGYGYTF,TGTGCCAGCAGTTTGTGGGAAGGCTATGGCTACACCTTC
TRBJ1-2,-,TRBV7-8,-,CASSLGAEDGYTF,TGTGCCAGCAGCCTAGGTGCGGAAGATGGCTACACCTTC
TRBJ1-1,-,TRBV6-2/TRBV6-3,-,CASSDLRGRNTEAFF,TGTGCCAGCAGTGACTTACGGGGAAGGAACACTGAAGCTTTCTTT
TRBJ2-5,few,TRBV5-5,-,CASSLVETQYF,TGTGCCAGCAGCTTGGTGGAGACCCAGTACTTC
TRBJ1-2,-,TRBV5-6,-,CASSLVSGGYTF,TGTGCCAGCAGCTTAGTTTCGGGAGGCTACACCTTC
TRBJ2-3,few,TRBV7-9,-,CASSPGLRAGDTQYF,TGTGCCAGCAGCCCCGGACTCCGCGCTGGGGATACGCAGTATTTT
TRBJ2-3,-,TRBV5-8,-,CASSLYGGDTDTQYF,TGTGCCAGCAGCTTGTACGGTGGGGACACAGATACGCAGTATTTT
TRBJ1-5,few,TRBV6-2/TRBV6-3,-,CATIQPPSNQPQHF,TGTGCCACCATACAGCCTCCTAGCAATCAGCCCCAGCATTTT
TRBJ2-7,-,TRBV6-5,-,CASSYSRGGSYEQYF,TGTGCCAGCAGTTACTCGAGGGGGGGATCCTACGAGCAGTACTTC
TRBJ2-5,medium-sized,TRBV20-1,TRBD2,CSGRTSGRTETQYF,TGCAGTGGGAGGACTAGCGGGAGGACGGAGACCCAGTACTTC
TRBJ1-5,-,TRBV7-9,-,CASSLDVGQGFNQPQHF,TGTGCCAGCAGCTTAGACGTTGGGCAGGGGTTCAATCAGCCCCAGCATTTT
TRBJ2-7,few,TRBV28,-,CASRETFSYEQYF,TGTGCCAGCAGAGAGACATTTTCCTACGAGCAGTACTTC
TRBJ2-1,few,TRBV20-1,-,CSARDLGRNEQFF,TGCAGTGCTAGAGATCTTGGTCGCAATGAGCAGTTCTTC
TRBJ2-5,few,TRBV27,TRBD2,CASSRSLAVMETQYF,TGTGCCAGCAGCCGCAGTCTAGCGGTCATGGAGACCCAGTACTTC
TRBJ1-2,-,TRBV6-1,-,CARYSDANGYTF,TGTGCCAGATACTCGGACGCGAATGGCTACACCTTC
TRBJ2-1,few,TRBV15,TRBD2,CATSGRRGTPSYNEQFF,TGTGCCACCAGCGGTCGGCGGGGGACCCCCTCCTACAATGAGCAGTTCTTC
TRBJ2-5,medium-sized,TRBV7-2,TRBD1,CASSFDRGRETQYF,TGTGCCAGCAGCTTTGACAGGGGGCGAGAGACCCAGTACTTC
TRBJ2-1,-,TRBV29-1,-,CSGFNEQFF,TGCAGCGGATTTAATGAGCAGTTCTTC
TRBJ1-5,medium-sized,TRBV28,-,CASSRRKGPYSNQPQHF,TGTGCCAGCAGCCGCAGGAAGGGCCCTTATAGCAATCAGCCCCAGCATTTT
TRBJ2-1,once,TRBV11-2,-,CASSFASAEFF,TGTGCCAGCAGCTTCGCTAGCGCCGAGTTCTTC
TRBJ2-1,few,TRBV6-2/TRBV6-3,-,CASSYGLWGYNEQFF,TGTGCCAGCAGTTACGGACTGTGGGGATACAATGAGCAGTTCTTC
TRBJ2-7,-,TRBV6-5,-,CASSYSGGNEQYF,TGTGCCAGCAGTTACTCCGGGGGAAACGAGCAGTACTTC
TRBJ2-5,medium-sized,TRBV20-1,TRBD2,CSASDGTSGRDEETQYF,TGCAGTGCTAGCGACGGGACTAGCGGGAGGGACGAGGAGACCCAGTACTTC
TRBJ2-5,medium-sized,TRBV7-2,-,CASSTLRRETQYF,TGTGCCAGCAGCACACTAAGGAGGGAGACCCAGTACTTC
TRBJ2-1,few,TRBV7-9,TRBD1,CASIQDREYNEQFF,TGTGCCAGCATTCAGGACAGGGAGTACAATGAGCAGTTCTTC
TRBJ1-1,-,TRBV7-2,-,CASSRRAGMNTEAFF,TGTGCCAGCAGCCGCCGGGCAGGGATGAACACTGAAGCTTTCTTT
TRBJ2-1,-,TRBV7-3,TRBD2,CASSRLAATYNEQFF,TGTGCCAGCAGCAGGCTAGCGGCTACCTACAATGAGCAGTTCTTC
TRBJ2-5,medium-sized,TRBV6-2/TRBV6-3,-,CASSPQWEQTQYF,TGTGCCAGCAGTCCACAGTGGGAACAGACCCAGTACTTC
TRBJ1-1,-,TRBV7-8,-,CASSIETANTEAFF,TGTGCCAGCAGCATAGAGACAGCGAACACTGAAGCTTTCTTT
TRBJ2-3,-,TRBV20-1,-,CSAEGLSDTQYF,TGCAGTGCCGAGGGGTTATCAGATACGCAGTATTTT
TRBJ2-3,-,TRBV15,-,CATSREGGADTQYF,TGTGCCACCAGCAGAGAAGGCGGAGCAGATACGCAGTATTTT
TRBJ1-2,-,TRBV6-2/TRBV6-3,-,CASSHGSGGYTF,TGTGCCAGCAGCCACGGTTCGGGTGGCTACACCTTC
TRBJ2-3,-,TRBV7-2,-,CASSLGQVGWSTDTQYF,TGTGCCAGCAGCTTAGGACAGGTCGGGTGGAGCACAGATACGCAGTATTTT
TRBJ2-5,few,TRBV30,-,CAWSLRGQETQYF,TGTGCCTGGAGTCTGCGGGGCCAAGAGACCCAGTACTTC
TRBJ2-7,-,TRBV6-1,-,CASSPSGFSSYEQYF,TGTGCCAGCAGCCCATCGGGGTTCAGCTCCTACGAGCAGTACTTC
TRBJ1-1,-,TRBV20-1,-,CSARGSGGWGTEAFF,TGCAGTGCTAGAGGATCGGGGGGCTGGGGCACTGAAGCTTTCTTT